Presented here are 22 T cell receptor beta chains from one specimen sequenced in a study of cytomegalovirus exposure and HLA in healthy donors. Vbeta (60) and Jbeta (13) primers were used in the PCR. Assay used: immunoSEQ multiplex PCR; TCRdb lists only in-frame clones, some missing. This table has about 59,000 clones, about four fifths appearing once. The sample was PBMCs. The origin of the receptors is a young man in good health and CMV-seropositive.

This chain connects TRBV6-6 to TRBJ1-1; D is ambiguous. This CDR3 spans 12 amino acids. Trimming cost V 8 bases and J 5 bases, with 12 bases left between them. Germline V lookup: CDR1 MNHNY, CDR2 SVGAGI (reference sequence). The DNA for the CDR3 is TGTGCCAGCTCGATTGGAGGAACTGAAGCTTTCTTT. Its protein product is CASSIGGTEAFF.

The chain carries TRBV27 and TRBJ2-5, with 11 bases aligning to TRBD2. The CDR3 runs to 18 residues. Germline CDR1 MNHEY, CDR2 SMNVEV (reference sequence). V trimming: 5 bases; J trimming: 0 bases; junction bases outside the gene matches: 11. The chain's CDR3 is CASSRLTSGVPYQETQYF. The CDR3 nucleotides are TGTGCCAGCAGTCGCCTGACTAGCGGGGTGCCGTACCAAGAGACCCAGTACTTC.

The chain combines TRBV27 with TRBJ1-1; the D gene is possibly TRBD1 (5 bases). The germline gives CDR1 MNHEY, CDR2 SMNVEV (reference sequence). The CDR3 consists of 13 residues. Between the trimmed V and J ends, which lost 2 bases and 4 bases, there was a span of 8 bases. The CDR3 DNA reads TGTGCCAGCAGTTTAGGGGGGGGCACTGAAGCTTTCTTT. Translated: CASSLGGGTEAFF.

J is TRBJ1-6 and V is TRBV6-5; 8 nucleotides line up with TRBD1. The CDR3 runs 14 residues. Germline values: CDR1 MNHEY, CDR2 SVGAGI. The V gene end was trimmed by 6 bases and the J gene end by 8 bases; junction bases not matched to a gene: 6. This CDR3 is CASRRAGGDSPLHF. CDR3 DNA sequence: TGTGCCAGCAGGCGGGCAGGGGGCGATTCACCCCTCCACTTT.

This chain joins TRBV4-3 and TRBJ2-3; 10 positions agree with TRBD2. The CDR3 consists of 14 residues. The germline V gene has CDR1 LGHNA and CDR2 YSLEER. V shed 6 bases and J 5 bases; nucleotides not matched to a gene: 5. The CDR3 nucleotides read TGCGCCAGCAGAGCGGGGGGGCAGAAAGATACGCAGTATTTT. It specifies CASRAGGQKDTQYF.

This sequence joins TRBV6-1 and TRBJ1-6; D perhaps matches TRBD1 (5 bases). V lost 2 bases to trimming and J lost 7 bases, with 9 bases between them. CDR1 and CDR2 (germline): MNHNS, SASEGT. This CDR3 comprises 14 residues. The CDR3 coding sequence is TGTGCCAGCAGTGAAAGGGGCCCGAATTCACCCCTCCACTTT. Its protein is CASSERGPNSPLHF.

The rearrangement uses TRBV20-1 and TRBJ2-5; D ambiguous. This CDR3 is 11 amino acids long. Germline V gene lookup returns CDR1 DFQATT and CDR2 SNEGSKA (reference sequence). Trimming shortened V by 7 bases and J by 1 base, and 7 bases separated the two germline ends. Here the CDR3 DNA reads TGCAGTGGAGCCGGCCAAGAGACCCAGTACTTC. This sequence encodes CSGAGQETQYF.

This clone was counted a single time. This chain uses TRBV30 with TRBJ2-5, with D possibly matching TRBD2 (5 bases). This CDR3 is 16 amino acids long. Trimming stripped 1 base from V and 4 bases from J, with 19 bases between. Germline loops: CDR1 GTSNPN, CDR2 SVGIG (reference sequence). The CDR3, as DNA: TGTGCCTGGAGTGAACCGGGATCCCTTCTCCGAGAGACCCAGTACTTC. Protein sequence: CAWSEPGSLLRETQYF.

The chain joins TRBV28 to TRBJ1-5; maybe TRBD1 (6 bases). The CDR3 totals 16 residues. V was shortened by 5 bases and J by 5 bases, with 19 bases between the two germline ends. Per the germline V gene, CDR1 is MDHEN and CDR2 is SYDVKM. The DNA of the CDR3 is TGTGCCAGCAGTCCCTCCTGGACAGTTTTAGATCAGCCCCAGCATTTT. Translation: CASSPSWTVLDQPQHF.

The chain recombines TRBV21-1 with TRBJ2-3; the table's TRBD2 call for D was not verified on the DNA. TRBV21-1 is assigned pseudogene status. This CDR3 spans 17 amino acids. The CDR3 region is CASSKGYALPSTDTQYF. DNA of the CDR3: TGTGCCAGCAGCAAAGGCTATGCATTACCTAGCACAGATACGCAGTATTTT.

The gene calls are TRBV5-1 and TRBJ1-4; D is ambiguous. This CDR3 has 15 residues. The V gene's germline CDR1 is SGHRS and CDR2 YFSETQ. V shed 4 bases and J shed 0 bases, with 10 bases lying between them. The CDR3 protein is CASSPPGATNEKLFF. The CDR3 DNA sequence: TGCGCCAGCAGCCCCCCGGGTGCAACTAATGAAAAACTGTTTTTT.

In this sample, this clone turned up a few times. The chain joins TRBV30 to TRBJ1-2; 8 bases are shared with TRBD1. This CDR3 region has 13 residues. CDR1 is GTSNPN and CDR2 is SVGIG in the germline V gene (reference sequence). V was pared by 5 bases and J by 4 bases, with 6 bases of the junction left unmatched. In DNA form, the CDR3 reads TGTGCCTGGGCTACCGGGACAGGCTATGGCTACACCTTC. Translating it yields CAWATGTGYGYTF.

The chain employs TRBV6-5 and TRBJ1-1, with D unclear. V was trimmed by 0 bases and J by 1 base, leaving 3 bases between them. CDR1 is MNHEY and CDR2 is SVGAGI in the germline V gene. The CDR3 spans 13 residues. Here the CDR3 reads CASSYSRNTEAFF. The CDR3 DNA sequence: TGTGCCAGCAGTTACTCGCGGAACACTGAAGCTTTCTTT.

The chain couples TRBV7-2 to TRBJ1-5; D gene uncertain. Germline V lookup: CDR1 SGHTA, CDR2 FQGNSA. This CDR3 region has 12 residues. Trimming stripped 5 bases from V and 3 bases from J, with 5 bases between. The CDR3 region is CASSDFNQPQHF. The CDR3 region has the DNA TGTGCCAGCAGCGACTTCAATCAGCCCCAGCATTTT.

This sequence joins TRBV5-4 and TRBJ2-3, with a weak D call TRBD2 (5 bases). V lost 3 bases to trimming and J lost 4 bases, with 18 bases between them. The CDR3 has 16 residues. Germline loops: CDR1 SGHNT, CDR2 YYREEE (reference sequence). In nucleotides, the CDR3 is TGTGCCAGCAGCTACCTTAGGCAGGCCGGGGCAGATACGCAGTATTTT. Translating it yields CASSYLRQAGADTQYF.

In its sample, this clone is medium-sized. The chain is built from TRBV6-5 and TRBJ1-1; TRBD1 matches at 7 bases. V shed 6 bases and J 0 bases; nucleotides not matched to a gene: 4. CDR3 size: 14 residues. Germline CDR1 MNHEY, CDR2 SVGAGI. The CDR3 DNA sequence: TGTGCCAGCAGAAAACAGGGGATGAACACTGAAGCTTTCTTT. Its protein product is CASRKQGMNTEAFF.

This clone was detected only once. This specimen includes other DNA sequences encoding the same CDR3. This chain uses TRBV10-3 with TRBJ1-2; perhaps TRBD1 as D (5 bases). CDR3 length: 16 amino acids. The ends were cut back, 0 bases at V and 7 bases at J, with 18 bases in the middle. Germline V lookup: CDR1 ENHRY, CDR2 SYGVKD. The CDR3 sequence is CAISESTLRQGGGYTF. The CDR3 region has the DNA TGTGCCATCAGTGAGTCGACCTTGCGGCAGGGTGGTGGCTACACCTTC.

The CDR3 DNA follows: TGTGCCAGCAGTGTAGAGGGGGGGCGCGGAGTCTACGAGCAGTACTTC. Its translation: CASSVEGGRGVYEQYF. This chain connects TRBV2 to TRBJ2-7; a weak D match, TRBD2 (7 bases). The ends were cut back, 4 bases at V and 3 bases at J, with 19 bases in the middle. The CDR3 is made up of 16 amino acids. Germline CDR1 and CDR2: SNHLY and FYNNEI. The full variable domain, rest sourced from reference TRBV2 and TRBJ2-7, is EPEVTQTPSHQVTQMGQEVILRCVPISNHLYFYWYRQILGQKVEFLVSFYNNEISEKSEIFDDQFSVERPDGSNFTLKIRSTKLEDSAMYFCASSVEGGRGVYEQYFGPGTRLTVT.

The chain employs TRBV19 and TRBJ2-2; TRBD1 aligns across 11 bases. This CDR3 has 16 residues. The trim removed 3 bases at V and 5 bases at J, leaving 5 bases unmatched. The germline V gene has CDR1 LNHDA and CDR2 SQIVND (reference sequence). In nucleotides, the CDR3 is TGTGCCAGTAGTATCCCCGGGACAGGGGGTACCGGGGAGCTGTTTTTT. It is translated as CASSIPGTGGTGELFF.

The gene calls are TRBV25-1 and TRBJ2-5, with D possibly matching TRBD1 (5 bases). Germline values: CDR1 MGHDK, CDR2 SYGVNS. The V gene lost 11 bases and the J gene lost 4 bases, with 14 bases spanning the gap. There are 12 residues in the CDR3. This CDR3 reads CARNKGPETQYF. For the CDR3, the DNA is TGTGCCCGCAATAAGGGGCCAGAGACCCAGTACTTC.

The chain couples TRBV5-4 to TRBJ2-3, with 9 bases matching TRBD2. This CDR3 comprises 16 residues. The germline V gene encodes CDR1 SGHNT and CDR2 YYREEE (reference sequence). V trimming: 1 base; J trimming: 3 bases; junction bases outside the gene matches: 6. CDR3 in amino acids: CASSLRTSVTTDTQYF. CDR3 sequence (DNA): TGTGCCAGCAGCTTGCGGACTAGCGTAACAACAGATACGCAGTATTTT.

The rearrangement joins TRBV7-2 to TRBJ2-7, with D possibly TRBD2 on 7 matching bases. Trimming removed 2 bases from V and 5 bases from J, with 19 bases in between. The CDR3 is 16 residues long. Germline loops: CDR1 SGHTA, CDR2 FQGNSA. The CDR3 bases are TGTGCCAGCAGCTTATTCCGGGGGGCGCGCGGCGACGAGCAGTACTTC. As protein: CASSLFRGARGDEQYF.